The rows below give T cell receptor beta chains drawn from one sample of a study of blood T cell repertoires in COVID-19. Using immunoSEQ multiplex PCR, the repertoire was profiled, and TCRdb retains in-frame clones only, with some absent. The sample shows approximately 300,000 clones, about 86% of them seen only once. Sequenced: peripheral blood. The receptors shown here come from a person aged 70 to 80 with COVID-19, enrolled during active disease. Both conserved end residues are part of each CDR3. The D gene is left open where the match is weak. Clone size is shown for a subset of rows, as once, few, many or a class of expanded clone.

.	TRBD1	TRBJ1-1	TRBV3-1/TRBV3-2	TGTGCCAGCAGCCAGGCGACAGGGCCGAACACTGAAGCTTTCTTT	CASSQATGPNTEAFF
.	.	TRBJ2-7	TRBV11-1	TGTGCCAGCAGCTTAGCGCGGAGGGCGAATATGAACGAGCAGTACTTC	CASSLARRANMNEQYF
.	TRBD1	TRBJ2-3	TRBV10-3	TGTGCCATCAAGGGGGCCCCCTCCTATGAGGCGCAGTATTTT	CAIKGAPSYEAQYF
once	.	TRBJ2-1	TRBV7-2	TGTGCCAGCAACCGCCCTAGCTCCTACAATGAGCAGTTCTTC	CASNRPSSYNEQFF
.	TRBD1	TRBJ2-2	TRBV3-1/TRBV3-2	TGTGCCAGCAGCCAAGATCGAACAGGGGAAGGCGGGGAGCTGTTTTTT	CASSQDRTGEGGELFF
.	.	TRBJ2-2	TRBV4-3	TGCGCCAGCAGCCAAGTACACAGAACGAACACCGGGGAGCTGTTTTTT	CASSQVHRTNTGELFF
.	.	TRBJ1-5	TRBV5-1	TGCGCCAGCAGCTTCGAGGCAGGGGTTTCAGGCAATCAGCCCCAGCATTTT	CASSFEAGVSGNQPQHF
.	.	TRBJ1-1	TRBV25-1	TGTGCCAGCAGTGACAGGAAGAACACTGAAGCTTTCTTT	CASSDRKNTEAFF
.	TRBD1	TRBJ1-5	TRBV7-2	TGTGCCAGCAGCCCCCACTCCGGACAGGGAGGCCAGCCCCAGCATTTT	CASSPHSGQGGQPQHF
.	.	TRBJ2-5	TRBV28	TGTGCCAGCAGTTTTTCGAACGGCGGGCAAGAGACCCAGTACTTC	CASSFSNGGQETQYF
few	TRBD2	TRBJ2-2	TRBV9	TGTGCCAGCAGCGTAGGCAGCGGGGGGAACACCGGGGAGCTGTTTTTT	CASSVGSGGNTGELFF
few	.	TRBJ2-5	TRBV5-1	TGCGCCAGCAGCCTCCTTAATAACCAAGAGACCCAGTACTTC	CASSLLNNQETQYF
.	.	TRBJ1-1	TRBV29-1	TGCAGCGCAGCAGCCCAGGGGACTGAAGCTTTCTTT	CSAAAQGTEAFF
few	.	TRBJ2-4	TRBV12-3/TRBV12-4	TGTGCCAGCAGTTACGGGATCGAAAACATTCAGTACTTC	CASSYGIENIQYF
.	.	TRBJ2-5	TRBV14	TGTGCCAGCAGCCAAAGTCGCCTGGGGGGGACCCAGTACTTC	CASSQSRLGGTQYF
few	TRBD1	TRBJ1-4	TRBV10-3	TGTGCCACTGGGCTGACAGGGTTGGGCGAAAAACTGTTTTTT	CATGLTGLGEKLFF
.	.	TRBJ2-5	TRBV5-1	TGCGCCAGCAGCTTGACTCCTACGGAGACCCAGTACTTC	CASSLTPTETQYF
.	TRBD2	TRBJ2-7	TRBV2	TGTGCCAGCAGTACTGACACTAGCGGGAGTTACGAGCAGTACTTC	CASSTDTSGSYEQYF
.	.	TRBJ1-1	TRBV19	TGTGCCAGTAGTCCTCAGACAGTGAACACTGAAGCTTTCTTT	CASSPQTVNTEAFF
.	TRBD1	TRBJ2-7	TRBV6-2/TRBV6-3	TGTGCCAGCAGTCCCGGGACAGGGAATAGGTACGAGCAGTACTTC	CASSPGTGNRYEQYF
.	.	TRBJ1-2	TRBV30	TGTGCCTGGAGTGTATGGACAGCCCGAGGCTACACCTTC	CAWSVWTARGYTF
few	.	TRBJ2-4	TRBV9	TGTGCCAGCAGCGTAGGGGAGAACATTCAGTACTTC	CASSVGENIQYF
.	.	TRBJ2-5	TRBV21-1	TGTGCCAGCAGCAAGTCCGGGGACCAAGAGACCCAGTACTTC	CASSKSGDQETQYF
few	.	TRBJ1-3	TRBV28	TGTGCCAGCAATCGAAGAAGCAGAGGAGGTACCATATATTTT	CASNRRSRGGTIYF
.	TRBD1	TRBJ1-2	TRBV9	TGTGCCAGCAGCGGAGGGACAGAGGGGCTCACCTTC	CASSGGTEGLTF
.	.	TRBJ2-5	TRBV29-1	TGCAGCGTTGCTGTGGAGACCCAGTACTTC	CSVAVETQYF
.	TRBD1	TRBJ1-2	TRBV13	TGTGCCAGCAGTCGGGACAGGGTAAGCTATGGCTACACCTTC	CASSRDRVSYGYTF
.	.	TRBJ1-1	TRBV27	TGTGCCAGCAGTCCACTGAGGGGAGGGGGTATGAGCACTGAAGCTTTCTTT	CASSPLRGGGMSTEAFF
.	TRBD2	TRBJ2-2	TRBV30	TGTGCCTCCCAATCCCCTAGCGGGAGAAACACCGGGGAGCTGTTTTTT	CASQSPSGRNTGELFF
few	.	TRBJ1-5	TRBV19	TGTGCCAGTAGTCTCACAGGCGATCAGCCCCAGCATTTT	CASSLTGDQPQHF
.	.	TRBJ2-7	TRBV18	TGTGCCAGCTCACCATCCAGAAGCTCCTACGAGCAGTACTTC	CASSPSRSSYEQYF
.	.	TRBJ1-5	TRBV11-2	TGTGCCAGCAGCCTACTTGGTCAGCCCCAGCATTTT	CASSLLGQPQHF
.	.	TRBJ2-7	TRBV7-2	TGTGCCAGCAGCTTAGGTCCCCCTAACTACGAGCAGTACTTC	CASSLGPPNYEQYF
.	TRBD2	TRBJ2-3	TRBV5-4	TGTGCCAGCAGCGCGCCGCTAGCGGGGGGGGCAGATACGCAGTATTTT	CASSAPLAGGADTQYF
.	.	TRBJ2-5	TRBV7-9	TGTGCCAGCAGCTTCCGACAGGGACTCCAAGAGACCCAGTACTTC	CASSFRQGLQETQYF
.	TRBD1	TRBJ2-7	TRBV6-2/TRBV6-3	TGTGCCAGCAGTTACCGACAAAGCAGGGGGTACGAGCAGTACTTC	CASSYRQSRGYEQYF
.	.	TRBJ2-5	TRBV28	TGTGCCAGCAGTGCAAGGACTACCGACTTC	CASSARTTDF
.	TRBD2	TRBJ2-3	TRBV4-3	TGCGCCAGCAGCCAAGAAAGCGGGAGGGTCGATACGCAGTATTTT	CASSQESGRVDTQYF
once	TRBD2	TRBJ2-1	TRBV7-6	TGTGCCAGCAGCCGAGCCGGCGGGGGGTATGGCAATGAGCAGTTCTTC	CASSRAGGGYGNEQFF
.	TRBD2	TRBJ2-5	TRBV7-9	TGTGCCAGCAGCCTGCGACTAGCGGGAAATGAGACCCAGTACTTC	CASSLRLAGNETQYF
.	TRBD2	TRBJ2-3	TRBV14	TGTGCCAGCAGTAAGCGGGGTATTAGGGCAGATACGCAGTATTTT	CASSKRGIRADTQYF
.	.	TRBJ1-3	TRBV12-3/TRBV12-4	TGTGCCAGCAGGGGGACTACGGGAAACACCATATATTTT	CASRGTTGNTIYF
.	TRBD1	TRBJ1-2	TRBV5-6	TGTGCCAGCAGTTTACCGGGACAGGGAGTGTTTGGCTACACCTTC	CASSLPGQGVFGYTF
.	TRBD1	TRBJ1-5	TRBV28	TGTGCCAGCTCGTACCAGGGGGCTGGCAATCAGCCCCAGCATTTT	CASSYQGAGNQPQHF